This record looks at one TCR beta chain sequence and its context. These data come from a study of blood T cell repertoires in COVID-19. The overall study: Sample material is recorded as cDNA or gDNA derived from T cells, B-cell-depleted T cells, or PBMCs.

In the authors' methods: Amplified reference gene primers provided the basis for estimating nucleated cell counts. Some clones are missing from TCRdb's copy, which holds only in-frame ones; the method was immunoSEQ multiplex PCR. That table is the source of V, J and clone size, and D and trimming were worked out from the DNA. The table has a few hundred thousand clones, nearly 85% seen once. Seattle cases were enrolled at active infection and followed longitudinally. What was sequenced was peripheral blood. The clonotype was recovered from a young woman with COVID-19, enrolled during active disease.

CDR3 nucleotide sequence: TGTGCCACCAGGCTGATAGACACAGATACGCAGTATTTT. It specifies CATRLIDTDTQYF. V is TRBV15 and J is TRBJ2-3; unclear D gene. This CDR3 spans 13 amino acids. Germline V gives CDR1 LNHNV, CDR2 YYDKDF (reference sequence). Trimming removed 6 bases at V and 2 bases at J, with 9 bases between.